The 30 T cell receptor beta chains given below trace back to one sample, sequenced in a study of blood T cell repertoires in COVID-19. This table comes from immunoSEQ multiplex PCR, and its TCRdb copy is limited to in-frame clones, with some not included. The data hold about 310,000 clones, with roughly 91% observed a single time. The sample taken for sequencing was PBMCs or T cells enriched from blood (not recorded which). The receptors were sampled from a young woman who had recovered from COVID-19.

V gene TRBV7-2 combines with J gene TRBJ2-7; 11 bases map to TRBD2. Germline V CDR1 and CDR2: SGHTA, FQGNSA. The CDR3 contains 15 residues. Germline trimming cut 1 base from V and 2 bases from J; bases unmatched to any gene: 1. As DNA, the CDR3 is TGTGCCAGCAGCTTAGGGGGACTAGCGGCCTACGAGCAGTACTTC. Residues: CASSLGGLAAYEQYF. Full variable domain (remainder filled in from reference TRBV7-2 and TRBJ2-7): GAGVSQSPSNKVTEKGKDVELRCDPISGHTALYWYRQSLGQGLEFLIYFQGNSAPDKSGLPSDRFSAERTGGSVSTLTIQRTQQEDSAVYLCASSLGGLAAYEQYFGPGTRLTVT.

The J gene is TRBJ2-2, the V gene TRBV5-4; maybe TRBD1 (5 bases). The CDR3 contains 14 residues. Germline V lookup: CDR1 SGHNT, CDR2 YYREEE (reference sequence). Trimming left V 3 bases short and J 3 bases short, with 9 bases between. The CDR3 is CASSSTGYTGELFF. Written as DNA, the CDR3 is TGTGCCAGCAGCTCAACAGGATACACCGGGGAGCTGTTTTTT.

The rearrangement links TRBV18 to TRBJ1-5; 9 bases are a match to TRBD1. After removal of 6 bases from V and 3 bases from J, the junction contained 9 bases not matched to a gene. The CDR3 extends over 16 amino acids. Germline V gene sequence: CDR1 KGHSH, CDR2 LQKENI. CDR3 sequence: CASSPPGQGHNQPQHF. CDR3 coding DNA: TGTGCCAGCTCCCCGCCGGGACAGGGCCACAATCAGCCCCAGCATTTT.

This clone has a handful of counts. The chain is built from TRBV7-6 and TRBJ2-5, with D uncertain. The germline CDR1 and CDR2 sequences are SGHVS and FNYEAQ. The germline V and J ends were trimmed by 7 bases and 3 bases, with 15 bases remaining between them. CDR3 length: 14 residues. This CDR3 is CASTHRAMEETQYF. DNA of the CDR3: TGTGCCAGCACCCACCGAGCTATGGAAGAGACCCAGTACTTC.

The chain recombines TRBV28 with TRBJ1-2; unclear D gene. This CDR3 region has 10 residues. The V gene's germline CDR1 is MDHEN and CDR2 SYDVKM. The V end was cut by 5 bases, the J end by 5 bases, with 3 bases between. This chain's CDR3 is CASSQYGYTF. The CDR3 DNA reads as TGTGCCAGCAGTCAGTATGGCTACACCTTC.

This clone appeared a single time. J is TRBJ2-1 and V is TRBV28; D is perhaps TRBD2 (5 bases). The CDR3 has 15 amino acids. Germline V gene sequence: CDR1 MDHEN, CDR2 SYDVKM. The V and J ends lost 6 bases and 5 bases respectively, with 17 bases between them. The CDR3 sequence is CASRGSFPLNNEQFF. In DNA, the CDR3 is TGTGCCAGCAGGGGGAGTTTCCCCCTCAACAATGAGCAGTTCTTC.

CDR3 bases: TGTGCCAGCTCGACAGGGAGTCCTGAAGCTTTCTTT. The encoded protein is CASSTGSPEAFF. The chain joins TRBV6-6 to TRBJ1-1; TRBD1 aligns across 7 bases. CDR3 length equals 12 residues. V trimming: 8 bases; J trimming: 6 bases; junction bases outside the gene matches: 6. Germline V gives CDR1 MNHNY, CDR2 SVGAGI (reference sequence).

The V gene is TRBV7-6, the J gene TRBJ1-1; D is uncertain. CDR3 length equals 14 residues. V lost 5 bases and J 1 base, leaving 11 bases between the germline ends. Looked up from germline, CDR1 is SGHVS and CDR2 is FNYEAQ. The CDR3 DNA reads as TGTGCCAGCAGCCCGTCGGACTCGAACACTGAAGCTTTCTTT. Amino acid sequence: CASSPSDSNTEAFF.

The chain combines TRBV2 with TRBJ2-1, with 8 bases lining up with TRBD2. Per germline, CDR1 SNHLY and CDR2 FYNNEI. The CDR3 has 14 residues. V gave up 7 bases and J gave up 3 bases; unmatched junction bases: 5. The CDR3 loop reads CASTLSGVYNEQFF. The CDR3 DNA follows: TGTGCCAGCACCCTTAGCGGGGTCTACAATGAGCAGTTCTTC. Based on the CDR3 plus reference TRBV2 and TRBJ2-1, the full variable domain is EPEVTQTPSHQVTQMGQEVILRCVPISNHLYFYWYRQILGQKVEFLVSFYNNEISEKSEIFDDQFSVERPDGSNFTLKIRSTKLEDSAMYFCASTLSGVYNEQFFGPGTRLTVL.

The chain joins TRBV7-3 to TRBJ1-1; 7 nucleotides align to TRBD1. Germline lookup yields CDR1 SGHTA and CDR2 FQGTGA. The CDR3 is made up of 18 amino acids. Trimming took 0 bases from V and 4 from J; bases not matched to a gene: 14. The CDR3 DNA reads as TGTGCCAGCAGCTTAACCCCTTCAGGGACAGCTCAAGTCACTGAAGCTTTCTTT. It codes for CASSLTPSGTAQVTEAFF.

The chain joins TRBV27 to TRBJ2-1; D not resolved. CDR1 MNHEY and CDR2 SMNVEV come from the germline V gene (reference sequence). V was shortened by 6 bases and J by 6 bases, with 9 bases between the two germline ends. The CDR3 consists of 12 residues. CDR3 sequence reads: CASRSLTNEQFF. The CDR3, as DNA: TGTGCCAGCAGATCTCTAACCAATGAGCAGTTCTTC.

The rearrangement joins TRBV3-1 (or the pseudogene TRBV3-2) to TRBJ2-5; TRBD1 aligns across 9 bases. The CDR3 sequence is 16 residues long. The J segment lost 5 bases and the V segment lost 1 base, leaving 8 bases of the junction unmatched. The germline V gene has CDR1 LGHDT and CDR2 YNNKEL (reference sequence). The CDR3 reads CASSQGTGAGWETQYF. The CDR3 DNA reads TGTGCCAGCAGCCAAGGGACAGGGGCAGGGTGGGAGACCCAGTACTTC.

This sequence joins TRBV4-1 and TRBJ1-5; tentatively, D is TRBD1 (6 bases). The CDR3 extends over 15 amino acids. Germline V CDR1 and CDR2: MGHRA, YSYEKL. Trimming stripped 4 bases from V and 7 bases from J, with 17 bases between. The CDR3 DNA follows: TGCGCCAGCAGCCCGCTGGGGGGGCTCGGCCAGCCCCAGCATTTT. This gives the protein CASSPLGGLGQPQHF.

The rearrangement links TRBV6-5 to TRBJ2-4; D is perhaps TRBD1 (6 bases). Germline CDR1 reads MNHEY; CDR2 reads SVGAGI. V lost 2 bases, J lost 1 base, and 6 bases lay in between. This CDR3 spans 14 amino acids. The CDR3 reads CASSYTGAKNIQYF. The CDR3 DNA sequence: TGTGCCAGCAGTTACACAGGGGCCAAAAACATTCAGTACTTC.

The chain employs TRBV7-9 and TRBJ2-5, with D perhaps TRBD1 (6 bases). This CDR3 region has 13 residues. The germline V gene has CDR1 SEHNR and CDR2 FQNEAQ (reference sequence). Trimming removed 5 bases at V and 1 base at J, with 8 bases between. CDR3 nucleotides: TGTGCCAGCAGCCCGGACAGCCAAGAGACCCAGTACTTC. This codes for CASSPDSQETQYF.

The chain couples TRBV10-3 to TRBJ1-1; TRBD1 aligns across 10 bases. The CDR3 is made up of 13 amino acids. Germline assignment: CDR1 ENHRY and CDR2 SYGVKD. The ends lost 9 bases at V and 4 bases at J; junction bases unmatched: 5. In DNA, the CDR3 is TGTGCCATTGCCGGGACAGGGGTCACTGAAGCTTTCTTT. It is translated as CAIAGTGVTEAFF.

V usage is TRBV7-9 and J usage is TRBJ1-1; unclear D gene. This CDR3 has 15 amino acids. Germline assignment: CDR1 SEHNR and CDR2 FQNEAQ (reference sequence). Trimming removed 1 base from V and 6 bases from J, with 15 bases in between. CDR3 DNA sequence: TGTGCCAGCAGCTTAGTAGGCAGGCTTAACTCTGAAGCTTTCTTT. This gives the protein CASSLVGRLNSEAFF.

The chain uses TRBV15 and TRBJ1-3; perhaps TRBD1 as D (6 bases). Trimming cost V 0 bases and J 3 bases, with 15 bases left between them. Germline lookup yields CDR1 LNHNV and CDR2 YYDKDF (reference sequence). This CDR3 region has 17 residues. CDR3 sequence (DNA): TGTGCCACCAGCAGAGATAAGACAGGCTCGAGTGGAAACACCATATATTTT. It yields the protein CATSRDKTGSSGNTIYF.

The rearrangement joins TRBV6-2 or TRBV6-3 to TRBJ1-5; D not certain. Germline V gives CDR1 MNHEY, CDR2 SVGEGT. The CDR3 is 15 residues long. Trimming shortened V by 0 bases and J by 10 bases, and 16 bases separated the two germline ends. As DNA, the CDR3 is TGTGCCAGCAGTTACTCCGGGGTAACGGGTGCACCCCAGCATTTT. Amino acids: CASSYSGVTGAPQHF.

This chain uses TRBV20-1 with TRBJ2-1; 9 nucleotides agree with TRBD2. The germline V gene encodes CDR1 DFQATT and CDR2 SNEGSKA (reference sequence). This CDR3 contains 15 residues. V lost 3 bases and J lost 15; bases outside the gene matches: 18. CDR3 region: CSASSNWREGGGTFF. The CDR3 nucleotides are TGCAGTGCTAGTTCCAACTGGCGGGAGGGCGGTGGCACGTTCTTC.

The V and J genes are TRBV12-3 or TRBV12-4 and TRBJ1-1; no reliable D call. V dropped 5 bases and J dropped 1 base, with 8 bases sitting between them. This CDR3 has 13 residues. DNA of the CDR3: TGTGCCAGCAGTGTCACTGAGAACACTGAAGCTTTCTTT. This sequence encodes CASSVTENTEAFF.

The genes are TRBV11-3 and TRBJ2-3, with D possibly TRBD2 on 6 matching bases. The V gene lost 0 bases and the J gene lost 5 bases, with 21 bases spanning the gap. This CDR3 comprises 18 residues. Germline CDR1 reads SGHNT; CDR2 reads YENEEA. Written as DNA, the CDR3 is TGTGCCAGCAGCTTAGAGTCTCAGGGAACAAGGGAGGAAGATACGCAGTATTTT. Protein: CASSLESQGTREEDTQYF.

The chain's CDR3 is CASSQVGASPLHF. DNA of the CDR3: TGCGCCAGCAGCCAAGTTGGGGCGTCACCCCTCCACTTT. The chain uses TRBV4-1 and TRBJ1-6, with a possible D match to TRBD1 (5 bases). Germline values: CDR1 MGHRA, CDR2 YSYEKL. Trimming took 1 base from V and 10 from J, leaving 8 bases between them. The CDR3 spans 13 residues.

This clone was found once. The J gene is TRBJ2-1, the V gene TRBV19, with 7 nucleotides matching TRBD2. CDR3 length equals 15 residues. V trimming: 8 bases; J trimming: 0 bases; junction bases outside the gene matches: 7. CDR1 is LNHDA, CDR2 SQIVND, per germline (reference sequence). CDR3 residues: CASGGLPNSYNEQFF. The CDR3 region has the DNA TGTGCCAGTGGGGGACTACCCAACTCCTACAATGAGCAGTTCTTC.

The rearrangement links TRBV28 to TRBJ2-1; D is ambiguous. V lost 3 bases to trimming and J lost 0 bases, with 12 bases between them. This CDR3 spans 16 amino acids. Per germline, CDR1 MDHEN and CDR2 SYDVKM. The CDR3, as DNA: TGTGCCAGCAGTTTTTCGCGCCCTTACTCCTACAATGAGCAGTTCTTC. It yields the protein CASSFSRPYSYNEQFF. The full variable domain, in which reference TRBV28 and TRBJ2-1 provide the parts outside the CDR3, is DVKVTQSSRYLVKRTGEKVFLECVQDMDHENMFWYRQDPGLGLRLIYFSYDVKMKEKGDIPEGYSVSREKKERFSLILESASTNQTSMYLCASSFSRPYSYNEQFFGPGTRLTVL.

DNA for the CDR3: TGTGCCAGTTGTCCCCCCGGAGGGAGCAATCAGCCCCAGCATTTT. Protein: CASCPPGGSNQPQHF. The chain combines TRBV19 with TRBJ1-5; D gene ambiguous. The CDR3 has 15 amino acids. Germline V CDR1 and CDR2: LNHDA, SQIVND (reference sequence). V was pared by 8 bases and J by 1 base, with 15 bases between.

The rearrangement joins TRBV6-5 to TRBJ1-6, with 7 bases aligning to TRBD1. Germline assignment: CDR1 MNHEY and CDR2 SVGAGI. The V and J ends lost 11 bases and 4 bases, in that order; junction bases with no gene match: 2. The CDR3 runs 12 residues. CDR3 residues: CASGQYNSPLHF. The CDR3 DNA reads TGTGCCTCGGGACAGTATAATTCACCCCTCCACTTT.

The V gene is TRBV30, the J gene TRBJ1-2, with 8 bases lining up with TRBD1. Germline CDR1 GTSNPN, CDR2 SVGIG (reference sequence). This CDR3 contains 15 residues. The trim removed 1 base at V and 4 bases at J, leaving 8 bases unmatched. CDR3 nucleotides: TGTGCCTGGAGTGGACTCGGACAGGGCATCTATGGCTACACCTTC. This gives the protein CAWSGLGQGIYGYTF.

The V and J genes are TRBV9 and TRBJ1-1, with D possibly being TRBD1 (5 bases). Looked up from germline, CDR1 is SGDLS and CDR2 is YYNGEE. V was trimmed by 4 bases and J by 1 base, leaving 5 bases between them. The CDR3 is made up of 12 amino acids. The CDR3: CASSTGNTEAFF. As DNA, the CDR3 is TGTGCCAGCAGCACAGGGAACACTGAAGCTTTCTTT.

The V call is TRBV2, the J call TRBJ2-1, with D maybe TRBD1 (5 bases). Germline values: CDR1 SNHLY, CDR2 FYNNEI. V was clipped by 6 bases and J by 11 bases, with 20 bases between them. The CDR3 contains 14 residues. CDR3 region: CASSSSRGRDQQFF. As DNA, the CDR3 is TGTGCCAGCAGCTCTTCTAGGGGAAGGGATCAGCAGTTCTTC.